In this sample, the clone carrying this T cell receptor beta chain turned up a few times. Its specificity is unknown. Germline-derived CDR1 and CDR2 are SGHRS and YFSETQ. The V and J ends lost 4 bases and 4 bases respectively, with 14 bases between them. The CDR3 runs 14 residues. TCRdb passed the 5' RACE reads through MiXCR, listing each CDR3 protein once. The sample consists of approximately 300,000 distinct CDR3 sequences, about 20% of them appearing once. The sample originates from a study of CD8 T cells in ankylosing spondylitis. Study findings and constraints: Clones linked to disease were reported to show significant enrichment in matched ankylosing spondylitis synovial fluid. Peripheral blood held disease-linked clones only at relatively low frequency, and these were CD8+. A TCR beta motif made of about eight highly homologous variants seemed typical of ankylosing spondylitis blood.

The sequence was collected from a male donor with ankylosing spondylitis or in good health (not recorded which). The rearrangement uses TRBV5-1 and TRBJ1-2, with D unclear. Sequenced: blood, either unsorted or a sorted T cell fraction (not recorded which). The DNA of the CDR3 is TGCGCCAGCAGCAGCCGGGGAGGAAGCTATGGCTACACCTTC. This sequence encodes CASSSRGGSYGYTF.